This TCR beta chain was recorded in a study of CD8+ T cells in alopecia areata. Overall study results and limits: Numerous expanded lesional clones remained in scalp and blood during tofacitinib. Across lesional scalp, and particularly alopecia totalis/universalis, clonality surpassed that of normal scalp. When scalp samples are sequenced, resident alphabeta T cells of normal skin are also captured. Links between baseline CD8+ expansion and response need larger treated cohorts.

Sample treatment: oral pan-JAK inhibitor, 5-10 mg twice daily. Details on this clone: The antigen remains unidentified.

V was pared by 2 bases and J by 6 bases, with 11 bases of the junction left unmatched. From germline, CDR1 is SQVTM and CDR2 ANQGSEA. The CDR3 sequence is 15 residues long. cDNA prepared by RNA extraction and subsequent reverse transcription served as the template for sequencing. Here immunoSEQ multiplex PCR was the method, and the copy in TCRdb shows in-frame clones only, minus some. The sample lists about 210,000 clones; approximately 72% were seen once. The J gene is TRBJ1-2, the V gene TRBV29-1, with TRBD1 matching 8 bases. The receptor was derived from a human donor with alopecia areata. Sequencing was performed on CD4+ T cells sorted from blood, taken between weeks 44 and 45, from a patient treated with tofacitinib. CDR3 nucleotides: TGCAGCGTTGAATCTCCCAGGGGGCAGTTTGATGGCTACACCTTC. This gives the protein CSVESPRGQFDGYTF. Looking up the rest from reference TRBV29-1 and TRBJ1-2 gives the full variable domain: SAVISQKPSRDICQRGTSLTIQCQVDSQVTMMFWYRQQPGQSLTLIATANQGSEATYESGFVIDKFPISRPNLTFSTLTVSNMSPEDSSIYLCSVESPRGQFDGYTFGSGTRLTVV.